This T cell receptor (beta chain) was sequenced in a study of T cell responses to AZD1222 COVID-19 vaccine. Findings of the study overall: Across the whole spike, CD4 TCRs peaked at regions 160-218 and 743-854. The donor group comprised mostly white British people and more females; the analysis possibly underestimated clonal diversity. Seropositive AZD1222 recipients at baseline numbered only five to seven. Nearly half of unique spike-specific TCRs reportedly avoided B.1.351 and B.1.1.7 mutated regions.

The protocol was immunoSEQ multiplex PCR, while the TCRdb copy is restricted to in-frame clones and leaves out a portion. The sample shows about 190,000 clones, 87% of them seen only once. About this clone itself: Its antigen is unknown.

This sample comprised peripheral blood, obtained on day 0 of MenACWY control vaccination. The receptor was derived from an adult in good health.

CDR3 coding DNA: TGTGCCAGCAGCCCTGGAGGGAATGGCTACACCTTC. Residues: CASSPGGNGYTF. The J gene is TRBJ1-2, the V gene TRBV9; D gene ambiguous. CDR1 is SGDLS and CDR2 is YYNGEE in the germline V gene. Trimming took 4 bases from V and 6 from J, leaving 10 bases between them. The CDR3 runs 12 residues.